The source of this T cell receptor (beta chain) is a study of blood T cell repertoires in COVID-19. For the study at large: Researchers got acute and convalescent COVID-19 samples from the United States, Italy and Spain.

The table came from immunoSEQ multiplex PCR; TCRdb's copy has only in-frame clones and leaves some out. The sample records about 220,000 clones, about 79% being singletons. The CDR3 spans 16 residues. Germline CDR1 SGHRS, CDR2 YFSETQ. Trimming took 6 bases from V and 6 from J; bases not matched to a gene: 9. Everyone who took part was roughly 18 to 89 years old, and they came from about 25 US areas. Clinical histories supplied by participants themselves formed the basis of cohort assignment. For recovered donors of Cohort 3, there were two negative PCRs, clearance, or symptom resolution. The chain employs TRBV5-1 and TRBJ2-2; TRBD2 agrees at 12 bases. Sequencing used PBMCs or T cells enriched from blood (not recorded which). The receptor comes from a woman aged 60-75 years who had recovered from COVID-19. Here the CDR3 DNA reads TGCGCCAGCACCACCTCGACTAGCGGGAGTGCCGGGGAGCTGTTTTTT. As protein: CASTTSTSGSAGELFF.